The table lists the clone carrying this T cell receptor beta chain with a few counts. The record originates from a study of cytomegalovirus exposure and HLA in healthy donors. Study as a whole: In an earlier analysis, 117 million unique TCR beta sequences were found from some 200 million T cells. Out of fewer than 400 genotyped donors, roughly 80% belonged to the Caucasian-associated ancestry cluster.

A multiplex PCR was run with 60 Vbeta primers and 13 Jbeta primers. Measured with immunoSEQ multiplex PCR; TCRdb has only the in-frame clones, and not every one. The repertoire holds about 150,000 clones, with 64% as singletons. The CDR3 covers 18 residues. Germline CDR1 reads GTSNPN; CDR2 reads SVGIG (reference sequence). V was clipped by 4 bases and J by 4 bases; unmatched bases: 10. The TCR comes from a woman aged 25-40 years in good health and CMV-seropositive. The material sequenced was PBMCs. The chain employs TRBV30 and TRBJ2-1, with 16 bases identical to TRBD2. CDR3 DNA: TGTGCCTGGACAACCGGGACTAGCGGGGGGGTAGTGTACAATGAGCAGTTCTTC. This sequence encodes CAWTTGTSGGVVYNEQFF.